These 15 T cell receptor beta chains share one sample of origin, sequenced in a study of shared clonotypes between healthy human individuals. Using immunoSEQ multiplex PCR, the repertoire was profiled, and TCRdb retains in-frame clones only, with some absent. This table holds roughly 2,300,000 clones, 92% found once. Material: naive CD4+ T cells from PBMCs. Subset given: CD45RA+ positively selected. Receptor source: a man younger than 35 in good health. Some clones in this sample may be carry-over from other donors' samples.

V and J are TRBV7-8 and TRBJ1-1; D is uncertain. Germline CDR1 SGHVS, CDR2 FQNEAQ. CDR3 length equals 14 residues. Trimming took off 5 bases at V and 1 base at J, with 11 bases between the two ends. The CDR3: CASSRVRGNTEAFF. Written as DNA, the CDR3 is TGTGCCAGCAGCCGTGTAAGAGGGAACACTGAAGCTTTCTTT.

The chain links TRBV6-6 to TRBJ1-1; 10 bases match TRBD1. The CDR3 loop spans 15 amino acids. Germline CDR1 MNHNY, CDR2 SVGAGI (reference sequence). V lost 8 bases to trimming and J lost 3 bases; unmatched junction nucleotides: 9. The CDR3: CASPRDRGDYTEAFF. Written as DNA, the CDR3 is TGTGCCAGCCCCCGGGACAGGGGCGATTACACTGAAGCTTTCTTT.

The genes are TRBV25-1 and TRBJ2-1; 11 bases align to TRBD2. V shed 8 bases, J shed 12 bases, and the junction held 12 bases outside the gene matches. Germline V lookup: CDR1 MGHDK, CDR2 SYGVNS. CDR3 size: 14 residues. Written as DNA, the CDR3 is TGTGCCAGCGGTCCCGGGACTAGCGGCGTACGGCAGTTCTTC. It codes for CASGPGTSGVRQFF.

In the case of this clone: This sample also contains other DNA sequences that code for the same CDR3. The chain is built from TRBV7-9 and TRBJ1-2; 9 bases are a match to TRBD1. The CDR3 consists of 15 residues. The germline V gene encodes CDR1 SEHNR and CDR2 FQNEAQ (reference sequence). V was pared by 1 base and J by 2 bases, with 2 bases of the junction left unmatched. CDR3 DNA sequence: TGTGCCAGCAGCTTAGGCGACAGGGGGAACTATGGCTACACCTTC. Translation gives CASSLGDRGNYGYTF.

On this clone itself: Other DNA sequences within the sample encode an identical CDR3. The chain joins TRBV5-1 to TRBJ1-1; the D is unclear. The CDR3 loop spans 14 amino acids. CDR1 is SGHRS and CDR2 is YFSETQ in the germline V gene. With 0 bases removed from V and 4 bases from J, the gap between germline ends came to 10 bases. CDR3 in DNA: TGCGCCAGCAGCTTGGAGGTTGGAGGCACTGAAGCTTTCTTT. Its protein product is CASSLEVGGTEAFF.

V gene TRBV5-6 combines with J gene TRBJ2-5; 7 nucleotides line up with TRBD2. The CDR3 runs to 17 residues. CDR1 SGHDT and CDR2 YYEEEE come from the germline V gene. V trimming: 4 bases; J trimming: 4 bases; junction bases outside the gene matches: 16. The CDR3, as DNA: TGTGCCAGCAGCCGGACCCTACGCGGGAGAAGGCGAGAGACCCAGTACTTC. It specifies CASSRTLRGRRRETQYF.

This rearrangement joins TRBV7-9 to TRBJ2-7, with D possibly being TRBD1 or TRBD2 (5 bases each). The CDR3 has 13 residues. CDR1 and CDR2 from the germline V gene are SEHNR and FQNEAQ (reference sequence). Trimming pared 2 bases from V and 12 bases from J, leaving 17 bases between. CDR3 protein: CASSLWGPTWRYF. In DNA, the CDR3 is TGTGCCAGCAGCTTATGGGGACCAACTTGGCGGTACTTC.

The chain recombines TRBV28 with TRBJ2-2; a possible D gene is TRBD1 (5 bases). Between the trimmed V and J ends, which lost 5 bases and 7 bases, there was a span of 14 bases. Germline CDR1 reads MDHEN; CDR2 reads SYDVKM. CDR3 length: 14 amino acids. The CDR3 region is CASSTGAWVGELFF. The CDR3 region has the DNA TGTGCCAGCAGTACTGGGGCGTGGGTCGGGGAGCTGTTTTTT.

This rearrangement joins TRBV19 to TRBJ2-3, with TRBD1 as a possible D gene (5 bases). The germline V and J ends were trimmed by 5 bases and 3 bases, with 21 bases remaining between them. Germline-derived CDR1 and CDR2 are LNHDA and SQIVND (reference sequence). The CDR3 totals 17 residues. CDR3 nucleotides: TGTGCCAGTAGTTTTGGGGCAAGTGTACGTCTAACAGATACGCAGTATTTT. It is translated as CASSFGASVRLTDTQYF. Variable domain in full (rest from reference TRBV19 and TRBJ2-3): DGGITQSPKYLFRKEGQNVTLSCEQNLNHDAMYWYRQDPGQGLRLIYYSQIVNDFQKGDIAEGYSVSREKKESFPLTVTSAQKNPTAFYLCASSFGASVRLTDTQYFGPGTRLTVL.

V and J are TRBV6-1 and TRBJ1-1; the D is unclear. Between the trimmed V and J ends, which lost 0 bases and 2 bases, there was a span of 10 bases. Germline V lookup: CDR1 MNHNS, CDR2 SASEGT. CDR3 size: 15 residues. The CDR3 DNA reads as TGTGCCAGCAGTGAAGCATCGGGCACTAACACTGAAGCTTTCTTT. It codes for CASSEASGTNTEAFF.

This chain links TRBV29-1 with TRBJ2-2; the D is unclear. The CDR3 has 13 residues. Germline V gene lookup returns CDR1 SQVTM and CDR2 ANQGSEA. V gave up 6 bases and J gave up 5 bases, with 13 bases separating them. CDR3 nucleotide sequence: TGCAGCGTCTCCACTCTCCATACCGGGGAGCTGTTTTTT. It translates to CSVSTLHTGELFF.

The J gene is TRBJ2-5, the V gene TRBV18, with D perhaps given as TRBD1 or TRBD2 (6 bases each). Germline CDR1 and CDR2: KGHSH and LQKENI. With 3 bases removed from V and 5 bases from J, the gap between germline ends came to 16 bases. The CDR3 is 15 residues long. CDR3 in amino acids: CASSPRSGGGETQYF. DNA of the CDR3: TGTGCCAGCTCACCGAGGTCCGGGGGCGGCGAGACCCAGTACTTC.

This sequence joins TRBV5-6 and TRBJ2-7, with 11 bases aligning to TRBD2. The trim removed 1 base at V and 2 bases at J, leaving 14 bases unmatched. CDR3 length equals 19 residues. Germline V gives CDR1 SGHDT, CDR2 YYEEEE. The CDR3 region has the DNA TGTGCCAGCAGCTTGCGACAGGGTGCTAGCGGGAGGACCCCCTACGAGCAGTACTTC. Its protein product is CASSLRQGASGRTPYEQYF.

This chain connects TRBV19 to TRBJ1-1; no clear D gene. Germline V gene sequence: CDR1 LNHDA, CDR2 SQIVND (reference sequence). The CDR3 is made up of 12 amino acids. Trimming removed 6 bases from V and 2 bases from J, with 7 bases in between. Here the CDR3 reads CASRLSNTEAFF. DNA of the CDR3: TGTGCCAGTAGGTTGTCCAACACTGAAGCTTTCTTT.

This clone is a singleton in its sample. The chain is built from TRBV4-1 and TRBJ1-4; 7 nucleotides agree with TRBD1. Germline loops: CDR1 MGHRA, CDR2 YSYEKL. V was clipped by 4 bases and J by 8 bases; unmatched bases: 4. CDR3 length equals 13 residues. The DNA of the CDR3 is TGCGCCAGCAGCCGAGGGGGCCGGGAAAAACTGTTTTTT. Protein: CASSRGGREKLFF.